Listed here is a single TCR beta chain. Original methodology: Reference gene primer amplification in the assay estimated nucleated cell counts. TCRdb's table, derived via immunoSEQ multiplex PCR, lists solely in-frame clones and lacks some. V and J calls and clone size are given by that table; D and trimming were obtained from the DNA. This table has about 210,000 clones, about nine tenths appearing once. This record belongs to a study of blood T cell repertoires in COVID-19. Overall study context: Sites in the United States, Italy and Spain provided acute and convalescent COVID-19 samples. The analysed material was cDNA or gDNA that came from T cells, B-cell-depleted T cells, or PBMCs.

CDR1 and CDR2 from the germline V gene are SNHLY and FYNNEI. This CDR3 spans 12 amino acids. Trimming removed 6 bases from V and 4 bases from J, with 8 bases in between. The sequence was collected from a man aged 65 to 79 with acute or convalescent COVID-19. The chain couples TRBV2 to TRBJ2-3, with D possibly TRBD1 on 5 matching bases. The sample comprised peripheral blood. CDR3 amino acids: CASRLQADTQYF. Here the CDR3 DNA reads TGTGCCAGCAGGTTACAGGCAGATACGCAGTATTTT.